This entry describes one TCR beta chain. As yet, its antigen is unknown. Expressed TCRB transcripts were sequenced because the entire RNA isolate underwent reverse transcription. Sequencing used immunoSEQ multiplex PCR; TCRdb keeps in-frame clones, though not all of them. The data hold 160,000 or so clones, with roughly 60% observed a single time. The source of the sample is a study of beta chain features in type 1 diabetes. Study overall: There was similarity between patients and healthy donors in age, gender and cell yields.

The study, taken as a whole, reports: Shorter TCRB CDR3s, moderately but significantly so, were found in Type 1 diabetes patients in all four CD4+ subsets. Junctions at VDJ sites from type 1 diabetes patients had fewer insertions and more deletions.

The sample was naive CD4+ T cells from blood. The TCR sequence derives from a man between 25 and 39 years old with type 1 diabetes.

The CDR3 spells CASSFAEHYEQYF. Written as DNA, the CDR3 is TGTGCCAGCAGCTTCGCGGAGCACTACGAGCAGTACTTC. The rearrangement joins TRBV7-9 to TRBJ2-7, with unresolved D. This CDR3 spans 13 amino acids. Germline V CDR1 and CDR2: SEHNR, FQNEAQ (reference sequence). V was pared by 3 bases and J by 3 bases, with 9 bases between.